The source of this T cell receptor beta chain is a study of read filtering for tumor transcriptome and immune sequencing. Per germline, CDR1 GTSNPN and CDR2 SVGIG (reference sequence). V was pared by 1 base and J by 0 bases, with 13 bases between. The CDR3 consists of 15 residues. From approximately 400 ng of RNA, a library with molecular barcoded alpha/delta and beta/gamma adaptors was made. TCRdb re-derived calls from the reads in MiXCR, one entry per CDR3 protein. The sample includes around 58,000 distinct CDR3 sequences, 11% to 15% seen only once; the top ten take roughly 45%. The sample was a population of CD138-negative cells sorted from bone marrow. This sequence joins TRBV30 and TRBJ2-7; a possible D gene is TRBD2 (6 bases). The receptor comes from a donor aged 40 or older with multiple myeloma. CDR3 nucleotides: TGTGCCTGGAGTGCCCGGGACTGGAGCTCCTACGAGCAGTACTTC. Its translation: CAWSARDWSSYEQYF. Combining the CDR3 with reference TRBV30 and TRBJ2-7 gives the whole variable domain SQTIHQWPATLVQPVGSPLSLECTVEGTSNPNLYWYRQAAGRGLQLLFYSVGIGQISSEVPQNLSASRPQDRQFILSSKKLLLSDSGFYLCAWSARDWSSYEQYFGPGTRLTVT.